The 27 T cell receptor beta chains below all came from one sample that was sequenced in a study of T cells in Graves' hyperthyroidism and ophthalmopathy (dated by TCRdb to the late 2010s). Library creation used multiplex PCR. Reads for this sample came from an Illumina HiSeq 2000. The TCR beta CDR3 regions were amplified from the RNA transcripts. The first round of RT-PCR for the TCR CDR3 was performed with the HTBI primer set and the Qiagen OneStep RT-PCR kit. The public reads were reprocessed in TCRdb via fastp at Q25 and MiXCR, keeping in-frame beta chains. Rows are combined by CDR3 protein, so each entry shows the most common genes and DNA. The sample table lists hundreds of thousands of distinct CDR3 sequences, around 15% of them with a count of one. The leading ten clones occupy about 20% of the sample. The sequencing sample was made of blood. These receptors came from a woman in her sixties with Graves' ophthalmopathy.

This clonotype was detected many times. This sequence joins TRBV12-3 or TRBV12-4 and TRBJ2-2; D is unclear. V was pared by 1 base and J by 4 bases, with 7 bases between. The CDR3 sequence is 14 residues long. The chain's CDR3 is CASSLGSGTGELFF. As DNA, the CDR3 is TGTGCCAGCAGTTTAGGGTCGGGCACCGGGGAGCTGTTTTTT.

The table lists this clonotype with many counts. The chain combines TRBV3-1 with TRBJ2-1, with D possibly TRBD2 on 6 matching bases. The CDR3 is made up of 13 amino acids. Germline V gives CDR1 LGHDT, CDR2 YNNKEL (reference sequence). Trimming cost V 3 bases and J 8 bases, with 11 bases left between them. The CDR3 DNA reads TGTGCCAGCAGCCAGTCGGGGGTCCATGAGCAGTTCTTC. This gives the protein CASSQSGVHEQFF.

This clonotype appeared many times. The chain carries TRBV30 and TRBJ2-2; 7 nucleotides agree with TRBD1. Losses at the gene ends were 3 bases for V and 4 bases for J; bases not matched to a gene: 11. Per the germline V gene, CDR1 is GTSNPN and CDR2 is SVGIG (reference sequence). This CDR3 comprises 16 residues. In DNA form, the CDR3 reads TGTGCCTGGAGAAACAGGGGTATGGTTGGCACCGGGGAGCTGTTTTTT. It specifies CAWRNRGMVGTGELFF.

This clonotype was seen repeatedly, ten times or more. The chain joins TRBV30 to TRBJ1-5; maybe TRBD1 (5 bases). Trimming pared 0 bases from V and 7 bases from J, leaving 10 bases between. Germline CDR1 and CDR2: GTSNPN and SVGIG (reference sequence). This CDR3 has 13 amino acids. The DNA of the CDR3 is TGTGCCTGGAGTGTCGGGACGGCCCAGCCCCAGCATTTT. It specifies CAWSVGTAQPQHF.

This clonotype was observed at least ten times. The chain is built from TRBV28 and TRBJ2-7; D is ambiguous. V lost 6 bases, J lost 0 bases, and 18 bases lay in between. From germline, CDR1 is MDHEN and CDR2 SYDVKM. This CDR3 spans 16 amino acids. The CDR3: CASSLPGRKSSYEQYF. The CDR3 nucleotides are TGTGCCAGCAGCCTCCCTGGACGGAAGAGCTCCTACGAGCAGTACTTC.

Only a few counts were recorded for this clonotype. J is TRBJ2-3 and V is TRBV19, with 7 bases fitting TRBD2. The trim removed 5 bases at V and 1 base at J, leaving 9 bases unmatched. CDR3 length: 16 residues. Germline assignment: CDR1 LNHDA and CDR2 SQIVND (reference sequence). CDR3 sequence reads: CASSALMAGGTDTQYF. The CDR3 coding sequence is TGTGCCAGTAGTGCTCTGATGGCGGGAGGCACAGATACGCAGTATTTT.

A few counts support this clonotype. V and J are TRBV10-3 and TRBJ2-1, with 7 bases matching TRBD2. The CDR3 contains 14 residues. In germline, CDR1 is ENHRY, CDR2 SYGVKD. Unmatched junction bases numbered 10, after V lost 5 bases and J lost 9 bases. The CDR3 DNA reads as TGTGCCATCAGTTCCTACGGGGAGGGAAGTGAGCAGTTCTTC. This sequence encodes CAISSYGEGSEQFF.

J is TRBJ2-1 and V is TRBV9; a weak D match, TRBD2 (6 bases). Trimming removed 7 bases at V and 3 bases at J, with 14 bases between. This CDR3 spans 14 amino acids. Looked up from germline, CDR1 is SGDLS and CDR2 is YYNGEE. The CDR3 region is CASAREPYYNEQFF. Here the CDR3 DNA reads TGTGCCAGCGCCCGGGAGCCTTACTACAATGAGCAGTTCTTC.

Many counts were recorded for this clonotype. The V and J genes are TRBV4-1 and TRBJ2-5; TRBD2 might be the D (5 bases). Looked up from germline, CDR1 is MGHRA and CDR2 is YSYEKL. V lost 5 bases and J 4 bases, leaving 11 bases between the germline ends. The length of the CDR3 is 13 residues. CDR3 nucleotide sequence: TGCGCCAGCAGCGCATTGGGAGCAGAGACCCAGTACTTC. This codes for CASSALGAETQYF.

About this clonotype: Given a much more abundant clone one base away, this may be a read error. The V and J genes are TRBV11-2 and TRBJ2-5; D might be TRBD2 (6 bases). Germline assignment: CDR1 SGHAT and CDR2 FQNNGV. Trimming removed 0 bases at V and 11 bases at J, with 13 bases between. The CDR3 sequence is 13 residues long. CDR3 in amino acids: CASSLDLKGTQYF. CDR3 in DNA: TGTGCCAGCAGCTTAGACCTAAAGGGGACTCAGTACTTC.

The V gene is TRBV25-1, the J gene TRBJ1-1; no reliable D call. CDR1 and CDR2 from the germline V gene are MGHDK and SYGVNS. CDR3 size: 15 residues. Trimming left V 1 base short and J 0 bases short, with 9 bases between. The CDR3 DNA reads TGTGCCAGCAGTGAATCGGGAAAAATGAACACTGAAGCTTTCTTT. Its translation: CASSESGKMNTEAFF.

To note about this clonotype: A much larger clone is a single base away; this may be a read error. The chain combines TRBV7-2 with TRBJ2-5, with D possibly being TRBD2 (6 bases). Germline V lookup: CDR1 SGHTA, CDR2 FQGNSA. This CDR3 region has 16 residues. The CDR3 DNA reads TGTGCCAACAGCGCCTGGGGGAGGAGGGCACAAGAGACCCAGTACTTC. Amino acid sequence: CANSAWGRRAQETQYF.

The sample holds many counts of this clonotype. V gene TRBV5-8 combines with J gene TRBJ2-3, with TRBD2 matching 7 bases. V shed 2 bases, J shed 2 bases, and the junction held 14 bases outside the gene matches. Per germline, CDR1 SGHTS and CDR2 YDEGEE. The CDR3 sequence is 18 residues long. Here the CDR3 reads CASSLPRDYRENTDTQYF. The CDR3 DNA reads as TGTGCCAGCAGCTTACCCCGGGACTACAGAGAAAACACAGATACGCAGTATTTT.

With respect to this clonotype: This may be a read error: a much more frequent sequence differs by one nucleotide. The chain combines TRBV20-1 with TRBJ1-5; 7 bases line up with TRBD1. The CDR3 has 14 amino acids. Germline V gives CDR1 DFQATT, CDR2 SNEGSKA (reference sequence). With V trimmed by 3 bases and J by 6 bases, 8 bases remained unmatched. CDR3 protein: CSARFGTAIQPQHF. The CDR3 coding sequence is TGCAGTGCTAGGTTCGGGACAGCTATTCAGCCCCAGCATTTT.

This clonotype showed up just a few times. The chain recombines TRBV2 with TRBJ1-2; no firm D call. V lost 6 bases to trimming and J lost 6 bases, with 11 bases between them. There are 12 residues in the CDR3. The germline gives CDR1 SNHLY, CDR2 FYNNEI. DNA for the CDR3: TGTGCCAGCAGACTTAGAACTAATGGCTACACCTTC. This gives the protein CASRLRTNGYTF. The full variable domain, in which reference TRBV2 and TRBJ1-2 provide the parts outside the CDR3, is EPEVTQTPSHQVTQMGQEVILRCVPISNHLYFYWYRQILGQKVEFLVSFYNNEISEKSEIFDDQFSVERPDGSNFTLKIRSTKLEDSAMYFCASRLRTNGYTFGSGTRLTVV.

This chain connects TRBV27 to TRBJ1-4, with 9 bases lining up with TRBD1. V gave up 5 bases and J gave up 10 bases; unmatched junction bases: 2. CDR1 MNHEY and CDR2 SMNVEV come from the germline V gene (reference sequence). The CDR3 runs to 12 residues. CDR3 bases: TGTGCCAGCAGTGACAGGGGGGGAAAACTGTTTTTT. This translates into CASSDRGGKLFF.

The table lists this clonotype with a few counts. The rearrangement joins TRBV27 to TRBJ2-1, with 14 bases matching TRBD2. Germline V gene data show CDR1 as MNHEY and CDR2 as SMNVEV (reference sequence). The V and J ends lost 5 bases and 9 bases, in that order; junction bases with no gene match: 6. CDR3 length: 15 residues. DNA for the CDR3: TGTGCCAGCAGTCCACCTGGGACTAGCGGGAGTGAGCAGTTCTTC. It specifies CASSPPGTSGSEQFF.

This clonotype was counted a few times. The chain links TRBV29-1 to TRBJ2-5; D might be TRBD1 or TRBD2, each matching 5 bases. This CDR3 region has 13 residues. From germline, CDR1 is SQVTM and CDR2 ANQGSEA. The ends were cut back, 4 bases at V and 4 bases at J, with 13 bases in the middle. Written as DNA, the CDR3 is TGCAGCGTTGTGGGGATGAGGGGAGAGACCCAGTACTTC. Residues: CSVVGMRGETQYF.

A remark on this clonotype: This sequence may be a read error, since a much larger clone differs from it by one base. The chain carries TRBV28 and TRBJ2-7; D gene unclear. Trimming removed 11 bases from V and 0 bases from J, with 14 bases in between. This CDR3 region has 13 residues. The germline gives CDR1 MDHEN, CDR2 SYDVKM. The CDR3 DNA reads TGTGCCGGCTCCCCGACCCCCTCCTACGAGCAGTACTTC. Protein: CAGSPTPSYEQYF.

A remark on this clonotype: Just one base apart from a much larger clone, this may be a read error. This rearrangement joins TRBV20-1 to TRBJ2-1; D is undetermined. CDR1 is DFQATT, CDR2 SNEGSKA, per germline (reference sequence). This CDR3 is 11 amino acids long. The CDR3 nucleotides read TGCAGTGCTAGAGATGTGCCTGAGCAGTCCTTC. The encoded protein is CSARDVPEQSF.

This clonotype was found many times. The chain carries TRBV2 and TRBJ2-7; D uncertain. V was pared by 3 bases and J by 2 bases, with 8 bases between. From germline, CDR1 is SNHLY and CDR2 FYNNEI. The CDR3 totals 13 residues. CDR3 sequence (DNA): TGTGCCAGCAGTGACAGAACTACCTACGAGCAGTACTTC. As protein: CASSDRTTYEQYF.

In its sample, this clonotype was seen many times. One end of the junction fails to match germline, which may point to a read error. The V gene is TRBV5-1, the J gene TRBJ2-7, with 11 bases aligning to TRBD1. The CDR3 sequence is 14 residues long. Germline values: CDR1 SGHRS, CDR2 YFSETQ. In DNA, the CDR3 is TGCGCCAGCAGCTTGGCCCCGGGACAGGGGGAGCCGTACTTC. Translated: CASSLAPGQGEPYF. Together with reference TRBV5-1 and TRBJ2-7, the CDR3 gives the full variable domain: KAGVTQTPRYLIKTRGQQVTLSCSPISGHRSVSWYQQTPGQGLQFLFEYFSETQRNKGNFPGRFSGRQFSNSRSEMNVSTLELGDSALYLCASSLAPGQGEPYFGPGTRLTVT.

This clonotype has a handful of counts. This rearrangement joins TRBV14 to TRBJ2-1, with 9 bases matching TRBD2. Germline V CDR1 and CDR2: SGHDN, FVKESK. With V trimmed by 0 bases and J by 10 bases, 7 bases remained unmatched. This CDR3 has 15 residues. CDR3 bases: TGTGCCAGCAGCCAAGATCGGGGACTAGCCTGGGAGCAGTTCTTC. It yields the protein CASSQDRGLAWEQFF. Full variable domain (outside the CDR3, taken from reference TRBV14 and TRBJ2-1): EAGVTQFPSHSVIEKGQTVTLRCDPISGHDNLYWYRRVMGKEIKFLLHFVKESKQDESGMPNNRFLAERTGGTYSTLKVQPAELEDSGVYFCASSQDRGLAWEQFFGPGTRLTVL.

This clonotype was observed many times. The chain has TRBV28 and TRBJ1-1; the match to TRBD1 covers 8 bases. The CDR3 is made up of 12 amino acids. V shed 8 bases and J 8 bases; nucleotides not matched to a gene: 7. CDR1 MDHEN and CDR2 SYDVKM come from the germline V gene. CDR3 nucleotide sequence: TGTGCCAGCCACAGGGGGTATAGCGAAGCTTTCTTT. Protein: CASHRGYSEAFF.

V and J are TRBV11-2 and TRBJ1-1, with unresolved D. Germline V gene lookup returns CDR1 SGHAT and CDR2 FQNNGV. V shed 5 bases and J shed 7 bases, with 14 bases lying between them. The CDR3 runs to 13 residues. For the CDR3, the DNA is TGTGCCAGCAGCCAAGATGGGCCGGATGAAGCTTTCTTT. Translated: CASSQDGPDEAFF.

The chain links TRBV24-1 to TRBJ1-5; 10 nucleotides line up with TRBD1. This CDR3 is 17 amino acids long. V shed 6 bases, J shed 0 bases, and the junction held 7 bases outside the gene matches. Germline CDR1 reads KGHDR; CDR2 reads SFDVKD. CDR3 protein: CATSRDRGFFSNQPQHF. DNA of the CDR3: TGTGCCACCAGTCGGGACAGGGGATTTTTTAGCAATCAGCCCCAGCATTTT.

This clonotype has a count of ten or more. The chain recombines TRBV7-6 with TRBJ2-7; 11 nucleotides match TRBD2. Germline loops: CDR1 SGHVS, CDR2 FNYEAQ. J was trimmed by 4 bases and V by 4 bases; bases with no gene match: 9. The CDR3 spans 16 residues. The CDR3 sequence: CASSSTTSGSGYEQYF. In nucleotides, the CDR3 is TGTGCCAGCAGCTCAACTACTAGCGGGAGTGGGTACGAGCAGTACTTC.